Following are 3 T cell receptor beta chains from one sample sequenced in a study of PD-1 blockade in classical Hodgkin lymphoma. As for time point: cycle 4 day 1 (C4D1), after six to seven weeks of nivolumab. After autologous stem cell transplantation all patients relapsed, and prior brentuximab vedotin exposure differed between cohorts. The study purified CD4+ T cells from thawed PBMCs using magnetic negative selection. The protocol was immunoSEQ multiplex PCR, while the TCRdb copy is restricted to in-frame clones and leaves out a portion. Here the sample spans almost 20,000 clones, approximately 82% being singletons. The sequenced sample was CD4+ T cells from blood, obtained before the fourth cycle of nivolumab. Source of these receptors: a human donor with classical Hodgkin lymphoma.

The rearrangement links TRBV6-5 to TRBJ2-1; TRBD2 agrees at 12 bases. Germline trimming cut 0 bases from V and 11 bases from J; bases unmatched to any gene: 5. CDR1 and CDR2 from the germline V gene are MNHEY and SVGAGI. The CDR3 runs to 15 residues. The CDR3 reads CASSYSRLAGGQQFF. The CDR3 region has the DNA TGTGCCAGCAGTTACTCTAGGCTAGCGGGGGGGCAGCAGTTCTTC.

J is TRBJ1-2 and V is TRBV6-5; possible D gene TRBD1, 5 bases. Trimming left V 0 bases short and J 2 bases short, with 7 bases between. Germline V gene lookup returns CDR1 MNHEY and CDR2 SVGAGI. The CDR3 loop spans 14 amino acids. CDR3 bases: TGTGCCAGCAGTTACTCTTGGGGGAACTATGGCTACACCTTC. It yields the protein CASSYSWGNYGYTF.

Note on this clone: At one of its ends the junction is not consistent with the germline gene, which may arise from a read error. The chain has TRBV10-3 and TRBJ2-7, with 7 nucleotides matching TRBD1. Germline-derived CDR1 and CDR2 are ENHRY and SYGVKD. CDR3 length equals 15 residues. CDR3 protein: CAISDLGGASHEQYF. In DNA form, the CDR3 reads TGTGCCATCAGTGATTTAGGGGGCGCCTCCCACGAGCAGTACTTC.